These 29 T cell receptor beta chains share one sample of origin, sequenced in a study of tumor-infiltrating lymphocytes in primary liver carcinoma. TCR beta cDNA was prepared out of roughly 520 ng total RNA by means of a constant-region primer. Three nested multiplex PCR rounds, a slightly modified ARM-PCR, produced the libraries for TCR beta. The two initial PCR rounds, approximately 10 cycles each, used TRBV1-TRBV30 forward and C-beta reverse primers. MiXCR, applied by TCRdb to the multiplex PCR reads, yields one record per CDR3 protein. This sample has almost 200,000 distinct CDR3 sequences, with around 60% found just once. Both blood RNA, taken from unsorted whole blood, and germline DNA were extracted. The sequenced sample consisted of peripheral blood. These receptors were taken from a woman aged 55-69 years with primary liver carcinoma and hepatitis B virus infection.

This clonotype was seen a few times. The chain combines TRBV10-3 with TRBJ2-5, with 7 bases fitting TRBD2. Germline CDR1 is ENHRY and CDR2 is SYGVKD. The CDR3 loop spans 17 amino acids. With V trimmed by 0 bases and J by 3 bases, 10 bases remained unmatched. In nucleotides, the CDR3 is TGTGCCATCAGTGAGTCCTGGGCTAGCGGTACCAAAGAGACCCAGTACTTC. Protein product: CAISESWASGTKETQYF.

With respect to this clonotype: This may come from a read error, since a much larger clone is one base off. The CDR3, as DNA: TGTGCCAGCAGCTTGTCTAACGGGAGCACCGGGGAGCTGTTTTTT. This sequence encodes CASSLSNGSTGELFF. The chain couples TRBV5-5 to TRBJ2-2, with a weak D call TRBD2 (6 bases). Germline V gives CDR1 SGHKS, CDR2 YYEKEE (reference sequence). V shed 1 base and J shed 4 bases, with 11 bases lying between them. This CDR3 spans 15 amino acids.

Regarding this clonotype: A much larger clone lies a single base off, so this may be a read error. Since the CDR3 does not end with the conserved phenylalanine or tryptophan, this likely comes from a read error. This chain connects TRBV29-1 to TRBJ2-7; 8 bases map to TRBD2. The CDR3 loop spans 12 amino acids. Germline lookup yields CDR1 SQVTM and CDR2 ANQGSEA. V shed 7 bases, J shed 1 base, and the junction held 3 bases outside the gene matches. The CDR3 DNA is TGCAGCGCACGGGGGGGGTCCTACGAGCAGTACTTA. Encoded protein: CSARGGSYEQYL.

This clonotype occurred a few times. The chain recombines TRBV10-3 with TRBJ1-3; D is undetermined. CDR1 is ENHRY and CDR2 is SYGVKD in the germline V gene. The CDR3 is made up of 14 amino acids. V was shortened by 11 bases and J by 0 bases, with 14 bases between the two germline ends. The CDR3 coding sequence is TGTGCCTCGCGGGCCACAGACTCTGGAAACACCATATATTTT. Protein sequence: CASRATDSGNTIYF.

V usage is TRBV4-2 and J usage is TRBJ2-7; either TRBD1 or TRBD2 may fit D (6 bases each). This CDR3 has 17 amino acids. Trimming shortened V by 0 bases and J by 4 bases, and 19 bases separated the two germline ends. Germline-derived CDR1 and CDR2 are LGHNA and YNFKEQ. The CDR3 is CASSQEGKGGVYYEQYF. CDR3 coding DNA: TGTGCCAGCAGCCAAGAGGGGAAGGGGGGCGTTTATTACGAGCAGTACTTC.

On this clonotype: With a much larger clone just one base away, this may be a read error. V gene TRBV12-3 or TRBV12-4 combines with J gene TRBJ2-5, with 7 bases aligning to TRBD1. CDR3 length: 13 amino acids. V gave up 6 bases and J gave up 4 bases; unmatched junction bases: 5. The CDR3 nucleotides are TGTGCCAGCAGCTGGACAGGAGGAGAGACCCAGTACTTC. This translates into CASSWTGGETQYF.

Many counts were recorded for this clonotype. The J gene is TRBJ1-3, the V gene TRBV12-3 or TRBV12-4; D is unclear. The CDR3 consists of 12 residues. The V and J ends lost 8 bases and 0 bases respectively, with 5 bases between them. The CDR3 reads CASAVSGNTIYF. CDR3 sequence (DNA): TGTGCCAGCGCGGTCTCTGGAAACACCATATATTTT.

This clonotype was observed once. The chain carries TRBV29-1 and TRBJ2-2; tentative D call: TRBD2 (5 bases). The V gene's germline CDR1 is SQVTM and CDR2 ANQGSEA. Trimming cost V 3 bases and J 7 bases, with 12 bases left between them. The CDR3 is 13 amino acids. CDR3 nucleotides: TGCAGCGTTGACGGCGGGTTACTCGGGGAGCTGTTTTTT. This sequence encodes CSVDGGLLGELFF.

Remarks on this clonotype: A much bigger clone sits one base away, suggesting this may be a read error. This chain joins TRBV4-1 and TRBJ1-3; D is possibly TRBD1 (6 bases). Germline assignment: CDR1 MGHRA and CDR2 YSYEKL. The CDR3 runs 14 residues. CDR3 DNA: TGCGCCAACAGCCAACAGGGTTCTGGAAACACCATATATTTT. The encoded protein is CANSQQGSGNTIYF.

This clonotype was recorded at least ten times. This chain uses TRBV10-3 with TRBJ2-1; D might be TRBD2 (6 bases). The V gene lost 6 bases and the J gene lost 6 bases, with 15 bases spanning the gap. CDR1 is ENHRY and CDR2 is SYGVKD in the germline V gene. The CDR3 consists of 14 residues. CDR3 DNA: TGTGCCATCAGAGCCGGGACTCAGGGCAATGAGCAGTTCTTC. Its protein product is CAIRAGTQGNEQFF.

Of note for this clonotype: This may come from a read error, since a much larger clone is one base off. The CDR3 bases are TGTGACAGCAGCCTTAAGGTTGAGCAGTTCTTC. Its translation is CDSSLKVEQFF. The chain recombines TRBV12-3 or TRBV12-4 with TRBJ2-1; D is unclear. CDR3 size: 11 residues.

In this sample, this clonotype turned up once. Since the CDR3 does not end with the conserved phenylalanine or tryptophan, this likely comes from a read error. The chain is built from TRBV6-2 or TRBV6-3 and TRBJ2-1; weak D call: TRBD2 (5 bases). Per germline, CDR1 MNHEY and CDR2 SVGEGT. CDR3 length: 15 residues. The V end was cut by 6 bases, the J end by 6 bases, with 18 bases between. CDR3 coding DNA: TGTGCCAGCAGAACCGAGAGGGAGCGTTCCAATGAGCAGTTCCTC. Protein sequence: CASRTERERSNEQFL.

The sample holds one count of this clonotype. A much more abundant neighbour one base away suggests this may be a read error. This CDR3 fails to terminate in the conserved phenylalanine or tryptophan, so it likely reflects a read error. The rearrangement joins TRBV6-5 to TRBJ2-7; D is ambiguous. In germline, CDR1 is MNHEY, CDR2 SVGAGI. The CDR3 loop spans 11 amino acids. The V gene lost 4 bases and the J gene lost 3 bases, with 4 bases spanning the gap. The CDR3 is CASSSRYEQYL. The CDR3 nucleotides are TGTGCCAGCAGTTCCCGCTACGAGCAGTACTTA.

A note on this clonotype: Since a much larger clone is just one base distant, this may be a read error. V usage is TRBV10-3 and J usage is TRBJ2-1, with TRBD2 identical over 9 bases. CDR3 size: 15 residues. J gave up 4 bases and V 11 bases, and 12 bases lay outside the gene matches. Looked up from germline, CDR1 is ENHRY and CDR2 is SYGVKD. Here the CDR3 DNA reads TGTGCCTCATCGCCCCGGACTAGCGTTTACAATGAGCAGTTCTTC. It translates to CASSPRTSVYNEQFF.

Concerning this clonotype itself: A much larger clone differs from this one at a single base, so this may be a read error. This is likely a read error, given that the CDR3 carries no conserved phenylalanine or tryptophan at its end. The gene calls are TRBV4-1 and TRBJ1-2, with D possibly matching TRBD1 (6 bases). CDR1 and CDR2 from the germline V gene are MGHRA and YSYEKL. V was cut by 2 bases and J by 3 bases, with 10 bases left in between. CDR3 length: 14 residues. The CDR3 coding sequence is TGCGCCAGCAGCCAAATGGGGGGGCACTATGGCTACACCATC. It is translated as CASSQMGGHYGYTI.

The sample holds a few counts of this clonotype. This CDR3 is CASRGSEVIQYF. The CDR3 DNA is TGTGCCAGCAGAGGCTCCGAAGTGATTCAGTACTTC. V and J are TRBV2 and TRBJ2-4; the D is unclear. V was pared by 6 bases and J by 10 bases, with 13 bases between. The CDR3 is 12 amino acids. CDR1 is SNHLY and CDR2 is FYNNEI in the germline V gene. The variable domain in full, completed from reference TRBV2 and TRBJ2-4, reads EPEVTQTPSHQVTQMGQEVILRCVPISNHLYFYWYRQILGQKVEFLVSFYNNEISEKSEIFDDQFSVERPDGSNFTLKIRSTKLEDSAMYFCASRGSEVIQYFGAGTRLSVL.

The chain joins TRBV5-1 to TRBJ2-1; possibly TRBD2 for D (6 bases). This CDR3 contains 15 residues. Germline loops: CDR1 SGHRS, CDR2 YFSETQ. The germline V and J ends were trimmed by 0 bases and 9 bases, with 16 bases remaining between them. CDR3 coding DNA: TGCGCCAGCAGCTTGGTGGTTAGCGGTAACATTGAGCAGTTCTTC. It encodes CASSLVVSGNIEQFF.

This clonotype was seen many times. The V gene is TRBV6-6, the J gene TRBJ1-1; perhaps TRBD1 as D (6 bases). Germline CDR1 reads MNHNY; CDR2 reads SVGAGI (reference sequence). The CDR3 contains 13 residues. V dropped 6 bases and J dropped 2 bases, with 10 bases sitting between them. In DNA form, the CDR3 reads TGTGCCAGCAGCATGACAGGAAACACTGAAGCTTTCTTT. It yields the protein CASSMTGNTEAFF.

This chain connects TRBV6-6 to TRBJ2-7; D perhaps matches TRBD1 (6 bases). Germline V gene lookup returns CDR1 MNHNY and CDR2 SVGAGI (reference sequence). The V end was cut by 6 bases, the J end by 5 bases, with 20 bases between. This CDR3 spans 15 amino acids. CDR3 protein: CASRTPTGNSHEQYF. DNA of the CDR3: TGTGCCAGCAGAACCCCTACAGGGAATTCACACGAGCAGTACTTC.

This sequence joins TRBV7-9 and TRBJ2-7; weak D call: TRBD1 (5 bases). The V gene lost 1 base and the J gene lost 3 bases, with 13 bases spanning the gap. CDR1 SEHNR and CDR2 FQNEAQ come from the germline V gene (reference sequence). This CDR3 is 15 amino acids long. The CDR3 is CASSLVRGKFYEQYF. CDR3 sequence (DNA): TGTGCCAGCAGCTTAGTAAGGGGAAAGTTCTACGAGCAGTACTTC.

On this clonotype itself: At one end the junction does not follow the germline gene, possibly because of a read error. The chain combines TRBV5-6 with TRBJ2-1; 14 bases agree with TRBD2. From germline, CDR1 is SGHDT and CDR2 YYEEEE. This CDR3 comprises 15 residues. The CDR3 here is CASSTGTSGSGEQSF. The CDR3 DNA follows: TGTGCCAGCAGCACCGGGACTAGCGGGAGTGGTGAGCAGTCCTTC.

In the case of this clonotype: Possible read error: a much larger clone is one base away. The chain couples TRBV12-3 or TRBV12-4 to TRBJ2-1; TRBD2 agrees at 16 bases. The CDR3 length is 16 residues. The CDR3 DNA is TGTGTCAGCAGGGGACTAGCGGGAGGGAACTACAATGAGCAGTTCTTC. This encodes CVSRGLAGGNYNEQFF.

This clonotype was counted ten times or more. The gene calls are TRBV6-5 and TRBJ1-3, with D hard to call. V was cut by 0 bases and J by 0 bases, with 6 bases left in between. The germline CDR1 and CDR2 sequences are MNHEY and SVGAGI. The CDR3 runs to 15 residues. The CDR3 protein is CASSYSTDSGNTIYF. CDR3 bases: TGTGCCAGCAGTTACTCGACGGACTCTGGAAACACCATATATTTT.

As for this clonotype: Being one base from a much bigger clone, this may be a read error. This is likely a read error, given that the CDR3 carries no conserved phenylalanine or tryptophan at its end. The V gene is TRBV4-2, the J gene TRBJ2-1; 8 bases are shared with TRBD2. The CDR3 sequence is 15 residues long. The J segment lost 6 bases and the V segment lost 4 bases, leaving 8 bases of the junction unmatched. Germline V CDR1 and CDR2: LGHNA, YNFKEQ. CDR3 DNA: TGTGCCAGCAGCCGAGAACGGGAGGGGGTCAATGAGCAGTTCATC. Translating gives CASSREREGVNEQFI.

The chain recombines TRBV29-1 with TRBJ2-1; 7 bases align to TRBD2. V trimming: 8 bases; J trimming: 2 bases; junction bases outside the gene matches: 6. Germline CDR1 SQVTM, CDR2 ANQGSEA. The CDR3 is 13 amino acids. In nucleotides, the CDR3 is TGCAGCATTGGTCGGGGGGCCTACAATGAGCAGTTCTTC. This codes for CSIGRGAYNEQFF.

Comment on this clonotype: Compared with germline, one end of the junction differs, possibly owing to a read error. The rearrangement uses TRBV11-3 and TRBJ2-6, with 7 bases fitting TRBD1. The CDR3 totals 19 residues. Germline CDR1 is SGHNT and CDR2 is YENEEA. The CDR3 DNA reads TGTGCCAGCAGGACGCTATGGGACAGTGTCAGCTCTGGGGCCAACGTCCTGACCTTC. Translation: CASRTLWDSVSSGANVLTF.

A remark on this clonotype: A read error may produce the germline difference seen at one junction end. The chain has TRBV5-6 and TRBJ2-5; tentatively, D is TRBD2 (6 bases). The CDR3 is 16 amino acids. Germline lookup yields CDR1 SGHDT and CDR2 YYEEEE. CDR3 in DNA: TGTGTCAGCAGCCCCTTCCGGGAGAGGTACCAAGAGACCCAGCACTTC. Translated, it gives CVSSPFRERYQETQHF.

With regard to this clonotype: This may arise from a read error, as a much more abundant clone is one base away. The chain has TRBV6-1 and TRBJ2-1; TRBD1 might be the D (6 bases). Germline loops: CDR1 MNHNS, CDR2 SASEGT. The CDR3 sequence is 13 residues long. V was trimmed by 7 bases and J by 9 bases, leaving 16 bases between them. The CDR3 coding sequence is TGTGCCAGCACTAATGGACTGGACAGTGAGCAGTTCTTC. Residues: CASTNGLDSEQFF.

The sample holds many counts of this clonotype. This chain connects TRBV6-1 to TRBJ1-6; D is ambiguous. Germline assignment: CDR1 MNHNS and CDR2 SASEGT. The germline V and J ends were trimmed by 7 bases and 4 bases, with 11 bases remaining between them. The CDR3 is 14 amino acids. DNA of the CDR3: TGTGCCAGCACTGGGCGTACTTATAATTCACCCCTCCACTTT. Protein sequence: CASTGRTYNSPLHF.